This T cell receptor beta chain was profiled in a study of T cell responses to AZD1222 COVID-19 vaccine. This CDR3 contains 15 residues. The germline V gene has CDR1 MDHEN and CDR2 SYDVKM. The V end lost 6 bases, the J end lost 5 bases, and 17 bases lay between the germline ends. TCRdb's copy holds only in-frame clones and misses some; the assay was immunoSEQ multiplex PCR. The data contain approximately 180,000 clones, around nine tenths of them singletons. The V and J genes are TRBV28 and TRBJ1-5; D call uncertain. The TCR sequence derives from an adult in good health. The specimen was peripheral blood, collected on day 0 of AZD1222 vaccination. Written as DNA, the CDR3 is TGTGCCAGCAGCCACCCCGGGAAAACGGATCAGCCCCAGCATTTT. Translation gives CASSHPGKTDQPQHF.